The 13 T cell receptor beta chains below were found in one sample sequenced in a study of T cell responses to AZD1222 COVID-19 vaccine. Sequencing was performed with immunoSEQ multiplex PCR; in TCRdb, only in-frame clones are kept and a portion is missing. Of about 200,000 clones detected, about 92% appear once; the ten largest clones hold 1%. Here the sequenced sample was peripheral blood, taken on day 0 of MenACWY control vaccination. These TCRs come from an adult in good health.

The V gene is TRBV6-1, the J gene TRBJ1-1; D is possibly TRBD1 (5 bases). Germline lookup yields CDR1 MNHNS and CDR2 SASEGT. The CDR3 runs to 14 residues. The V end lost 3 bases, the J end lost 1 base, and 9 bases lay between the germline ends. CDR3 DNA: TGTGCCAGCAGTGAGGCAGGGTGGAACACTGAAGCTTTCTTT. It translates to CASSEAGWNTEAFF.

The chain couples TRBV4-3 to TRBJ1-2; TRBD1 matches at 9 bases. The V segment lost 3 bases and the J segment 4 bases; nucleotides outside the gene matches: 9. Germline V CDR1 and CDR2: LGHNA, YSLEER. CDR3 size: 16 residues. This CDR3 is CASSQTTGGAVYGYTF. The CDR3 DNA sequence: TGCGCCAGCAGCCAGACCACAGGGGGCGCGGTCTATGGCTACACCTTC.

The CDR3 coding sequence is TGTGCCAGCAGTGAATGGCAGGAGCAGTACTTC. Encoded protein: CASSEWQEQYF. The chain combines TRBV2 with TRBJ2-7; no clear D gene. CDR1 is SNHLY and CDR2 is FYNNEI in the germline V gene. CDR3 size: 11 residues. V lost 2 bases and J lost 7, with 6 bases in between.

This chain connects TRBV28 to TRBJ1-4; D gene ambiguous. This CDR3 is 13 amino acids long. Looked up from germline, CDR1 is MDHEN and CDR2 is SYDVKM. V was cut by 5 bases and J by 8 bases, with 12 bases left in between. The CDR3 is CASSPGRGEKLFF. In DNA, the CDR3 is TGTGCCAGCAGTCCGGGTCGGGGAGAAAAACTGTTTTTT.

The rearrangement joins TRBV4-1 to TRBJ2-5, with D possibly TRBD2 on 6 matching bases. Per the germline V gene, CDR1 is MGHRA and CDR2 is YSYEKL. Trimming stripped 1 base from V and 5 bases from J, with 17 bases between. This CDR3 region has 16 residues. The CDR3 DNA is TGCGCCAGCAGCCAAGGGTTTGGGGGGTCCAGCGAGACCCAGTACTTC. It translates to CASSQGFGGSSETQYF.

V gene TRBV2 combines with J gene TRBJ2-3; possibly TRBD2 for D (5 bases). Germline loops: CDR1 SNHLY, CDR2 FYNNEI. The CDR3 covers 14 residues. V shed 3 bases and J shed 6 bases, with 13 bases lying between them. The CDR3 loop is CASSDRGLRDTQYF. The CDR3 nucleotides read TGTGCCAGCAGTGACAGAGGGCTTAGGGATACGCAGTATTTT.

This rearrangement joins TRBV5-1 to TRBJ2-7; 9 nucleotides line up with TRBD1. V dropped 0 bases and J dropped 6; count of bases not matched to a gene: 7. Germline CDR1 is SGHRS and CDR2 is YFSETQ. The CDR3 covers 15 residues. The DNA of the CDR3 is TGCGCCAGCAGCTTGGAGGGGACAGGGCCCTCCGAGCAGTACTTC. This gives the protein CASSLEGTGPSEQYF.

The rearrangement joins TRBV9 to TRBJ1-3; 7 nucleotides align to TRBD1. V gave up 4 bases and J gave up 2 bases; unmatched junction bases: 9. The CDR3 loop spans 16 amino acids. Germline-derived CDR1 and CDR2 are SGDLS and YYNGEE. The CDR3 DNA is TGTGCCAGCAGCCCCGCGGGGCAGGGGGCTGGAAACACCATATATTTT. It codes for CASSPAGQGAGNTIYF. The variable domain in full, completed from reference TRBV9 and TRBJ1-3, reads DSGVTQTPKHLITATGQRVTLRCSPRSGDLSVYWYQQSLDQGLQFLIQYYNGEERAKGNILERFSAQQFPDLHSELNLSSLELGDSALYFCASSPAGQGAGNTIYFGEGSWLTVV.

The chain uses TRBV6-5 and TRBJ1-5, with a weak D call TRBD1 (5 bases). The CDR3 is 15 amino acids. CDR1 and CDR2 (germline): MNHEY, SVGAGI. V gave up 2 bases and J gave up 7 bases, with 15 bases separating them. DNA for the CDR3: TGTGCCAGCAGTTACCGGAGCCAGGGAGGCCAGCCCCAGCATTTT. It encodes CASSYRSQGGQPQHF.

This chain uses TRBV5-1 with TRBJ2-1, with 7 bases lining up with TRBD2. Germline CDR1 SGHRS, CDR2 YFSETQ. V dropped 8 bases and J dropped 7; count of bases not matched to a gene: 9. The CDR3 loop spans 13 amino acids. In nucleotides, the CDR3 is TGCGCCAGTTCGGGCCGGGGGGATAATGAGCAGTTCTTC. It encodes CASSGRGDNEQFF.

This chain uses TRBV5-1 with TRBJ1-4; TRBD1 is a possible D gene (5 bases). CDR3 length equals 16 residues. Trimming shortened V by 0 bases and J by 3 bases, and 12 bases separated the two germline ends. Looked up from germline, CDR1 is SGHRS and CDR2 is YFSETQ. CDR3 sequence: CASSLGFDSPNEKLFF. The CDR3 coding sequence is TGCGCCAGCAGCTTGGGGTTCGACAGCCCTAATGAAAAACTGTTTTTT.

The CDR3 nucleotides read TGTGCTAGTGGTTTGGCCCCCGACTGGGGCAATCAGCCCCAGCATTTT. Residues: CASGLAPDWGNQPQHF. The chain employs TRBV12-5 and TRBJ1-5; no reliable D call. Germline CDR1 LGHNT, CDR2 FRNRAP. Trimming pared 1 base from V and 2 bases from J, leaving 12 bases between. This CDR3 has 16 residues.

CDR3 sequence reads: CASSPGQRNTEAFF. The CDR3 nucleotides are TGTGCCAGCAGCCCGGGACAGCGGAACACTGAAGCTTTCTTT. This chain links TRBV7-8 with TRBJ1-1; 7 bases agree with TRBD1. CDR3 length: 14 amino acids. Germline loops: CDR1 SGHVS, CDR2 FQNEAQ. Trimming took 5 bases from V and 1 from J; bases not matched to a gene: 4.